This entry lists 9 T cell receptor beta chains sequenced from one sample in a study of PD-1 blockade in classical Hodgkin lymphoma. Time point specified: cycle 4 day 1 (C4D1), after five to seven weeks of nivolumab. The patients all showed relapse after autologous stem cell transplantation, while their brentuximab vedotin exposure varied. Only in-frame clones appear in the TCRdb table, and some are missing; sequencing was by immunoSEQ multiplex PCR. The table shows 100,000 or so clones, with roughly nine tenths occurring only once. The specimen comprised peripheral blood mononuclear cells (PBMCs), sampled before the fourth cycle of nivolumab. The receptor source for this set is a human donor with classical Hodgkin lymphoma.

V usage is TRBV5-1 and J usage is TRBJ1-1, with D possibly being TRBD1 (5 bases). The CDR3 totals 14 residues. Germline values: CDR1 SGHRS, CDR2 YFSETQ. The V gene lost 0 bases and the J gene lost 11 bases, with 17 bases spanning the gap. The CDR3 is CASSLGGDSQRAFF. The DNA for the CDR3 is TGCGCCAGCAGCTTGGGGGGCGACTCTCAAAGGGCTTTCTTT.

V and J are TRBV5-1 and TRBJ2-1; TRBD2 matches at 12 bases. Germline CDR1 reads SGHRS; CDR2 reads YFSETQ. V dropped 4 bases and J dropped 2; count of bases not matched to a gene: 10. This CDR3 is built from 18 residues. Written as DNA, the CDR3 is TGCGCCAGCAGCGGCGGGACTAGCGGGTGGGGGACCTACAATGAGCAGTTCTTC. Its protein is CASSGGTSGWGTYNEQFF.

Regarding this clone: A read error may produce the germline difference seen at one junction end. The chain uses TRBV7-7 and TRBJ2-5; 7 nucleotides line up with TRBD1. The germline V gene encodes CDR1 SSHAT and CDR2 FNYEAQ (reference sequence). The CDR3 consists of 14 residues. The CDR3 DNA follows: TGTGCTAGCAGTACGGGACAGTTGGAAGAGACCCAGTACTTC. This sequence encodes CASSTGQLEETQYF.

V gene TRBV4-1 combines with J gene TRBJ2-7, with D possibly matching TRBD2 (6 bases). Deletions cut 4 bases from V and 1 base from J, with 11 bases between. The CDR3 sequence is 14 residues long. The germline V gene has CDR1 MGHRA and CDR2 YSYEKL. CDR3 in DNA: TGCGCCAGCAGCCTGGGACTGGCATCCTACGAGCAGTACTTC. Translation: CASSLGLASYEQYF.

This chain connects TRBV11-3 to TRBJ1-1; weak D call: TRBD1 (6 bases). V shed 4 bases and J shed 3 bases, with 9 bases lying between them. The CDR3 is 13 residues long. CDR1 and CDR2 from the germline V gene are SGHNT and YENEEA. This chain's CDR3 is CASSSNRDTEAFF. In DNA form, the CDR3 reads TGTGCCAGCAGCTCCAACAGGGACACTGAAGCTTTCTTT.

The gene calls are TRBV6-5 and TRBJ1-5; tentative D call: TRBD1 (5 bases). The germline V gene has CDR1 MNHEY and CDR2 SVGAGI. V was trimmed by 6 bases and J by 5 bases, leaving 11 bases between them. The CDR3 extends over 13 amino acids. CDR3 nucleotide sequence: TGTGCCAGCAGCCTTACAGGAGATCAGCCCCAGCATTTT. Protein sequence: CASSLTGDQPQHF.

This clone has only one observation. CDR3 amino acids: CASSPPASHEQYF. CDR3 sequence (DNA): TGTGCCAGCAGCCCCCCAGCGTCCCATGAGCAGTACTTC. The chain couples TRBV6-5 to TRBJ2-5, with D unclear. V shed 6 bases and J shed 11 bases, with 19 bases lying between them. This CDR3 contains 13 residues. Germline CDR1 is MNHEY and CDR2 is SVGAGI.

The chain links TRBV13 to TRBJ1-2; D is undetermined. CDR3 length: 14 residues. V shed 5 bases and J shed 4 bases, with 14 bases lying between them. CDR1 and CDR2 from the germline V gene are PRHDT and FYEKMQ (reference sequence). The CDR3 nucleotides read TGTGCCAGCAGCCAAACTGCCTCCTCCTATGGCTACACCTTC. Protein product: CASSQTASSYGYTF.

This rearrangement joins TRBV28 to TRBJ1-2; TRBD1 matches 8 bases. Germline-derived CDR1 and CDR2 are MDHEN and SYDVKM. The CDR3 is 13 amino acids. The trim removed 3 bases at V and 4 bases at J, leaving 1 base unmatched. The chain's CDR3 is CASSFQGAYGYTF. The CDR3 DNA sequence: TGTGCCAGCAGTTTCCAGGGGGCCTATGGCTACACCTTC.